Shown below are 27 T cell receptor beta chains from a single sample sequenced in a study of blood T cells in healthy people across ages. A J-beta primer mix and a sample-barcoded 5' primer were used in a second PCR of roughly 6 to 11 cycles. TCRdb processed the 5' RACE reads anew with MiXCR; each CDR3 protein has one entry. The sample includes some 730,000 distinct CDR3 sequences, 22% of them seen just once. Material: blood. The origin of the receptors is a man between 65 and 80 years old in good health.

The J gene is TRBJ2-5, the V gene TRBV12-3 or TRBV12-4, with D unclear. The J call may not be correct, given that the DNA end is closer to TRBJ2-1. The CDR3 length is 14 residues. The CDR3, as DNA: TGTGCCAGCAGTTCCCTGGGCGGACCCAATGAGCAGTTCTTC. It is translated as CASSSLGGPNEQFF.

This clonotype was detected a few times. The chain is built from TRBV12-3 or TRBV12-4 and TRBJ2-1; D is unclear. Trimming removed 5 bases at V and 2 bases at J, with 13 bases between. The CDR3 is made up of 15 amino acids. CDR3 loop: CASSPLGYPYNEQFF. DNA of the CDR3: TGTGCCAGCAGTCCTCTCGGGTACCCCTACAATGAGCAGTTCTTC.

This clonotype came up a few times. The genes are TRBV6-1 and TRBJ1-4; 7 bases map to TRBD1. The CDR3 has 13 residues. The J segment lost 7 bases and the V segment lost 7 bases, leaving 6 bases of the junction unmatched. CDR1 is MNHNS, CDR2 SASEGT, per germline. The CDR3 nucleotides are TGTGCCAGCAAATCGAAGGGGGCTGAAAAACTGTTTTTT. Protein product: CASKSKGAEKLFF.

The J gene is TRBJ1-6, the V gene TRBV20-1, with 7 bases aligning to TRBD1. CDR3 length: 14 amino acids. V lost 6 bases to trimming and J lost 4 bases; unmatched junction nucleotides: 6. Germline values: CDR1 DFQATT, CDR2 SNEGSKA (reference sequence). CDR3: CSASTGTYNSPLHF. CDR3 bases: TGCAGTGCCTCGACAGGGACTTATAATTCACCCCTCCACTTT.

Only a few counts were recorded for this clonotype. This rearrangement joins TRBV11-2 to TRBJ1-3; D gene uncertain. Germline CDR1 and CDR2: SGHAT and FQNNGV. Deletions cut 5 bases from V and 2 bases from J, with 13 bases between. CDR3 length: 15 amino acids. Here the CDR3 DNA reads TGTGCCAGCAGCCAAACCCACGGGGCTGGAAACACCATATATTTT. Translated, it gives CASSQTHGAGNTIYF.

The rearrangement uses TRBV7-8 and TRBJ2-4; possible D gene TRBD2, 5 bases. Germline V gene lookup returns CDR1 SGHVS and CDR2 FQNEAQ. This CDR3 is 14 amino acids long. Between the trimmed V and J ends, which lost 5 bases and 0 bases, there was a span of 8 bases. CDR3: CASSRELAKNIQYF. The CDR3 coding sequence is TGTGCCAGCAGCCGGGAACTAGCCAAAAACATTCAGTACTTC.

This clonotype has only a few counts. The chain employs TRBV29-1 and TRBJ2-5; 7 positions match TRBD2. The J call may be in error: the DNA end matches TRBJ2-7 better. Germline values: CDR1 SQVTM, CDR2 ANQGSEA. This CDR3 spans 12 amino acids. Here the CDR3 DNA reads TGCAGCGTTTATTCGGGGGGATACGAGCAGTACTTC. Residues: CSVYSGGYEQYF.

This clonotype showed up just a few times. At one end, the junction sequence differs from germline, possibly due to a read error. J is TRBJ2-2 and V is TRBV6-5; 7 positions agree with TRBD1. The CDR3 spans 14 residues. Germline V CDR1 and CDR2: MNHEY, SVGAGI. The CDR3 bases are TGTGCCAGCAGTAACTCAGACAGGGCCGGGGAGCTGTTTTTT. Protein product: CASSNSDRAGELFF.

The V call is TRBV20-1, the J call TRBJ1-5; 9 nucleotides match TRBD1. Germline CDR1 is DFQATT and CDR2 is SNEGSKA (reference sequence). The CDR3 contains 15 residues. Trimming took 4 bases from V and 7 from J; bases not matched to a gene: 11. CDR3 amino acids: CSAMGQGSGGQPQHF. CDR3 bases: TGCAGTGCTATGGGACAGGGCTCTGGAGGACAGCCCCAGCATTTT.

In its sample, this clonotype was seen a few times. The J gene is TRBJ2-7, the V gene TRBV12-3 or TRBV12-4, with D perhaps matching TRBD1 (5 bases). V was clipped by 3 bases and J by 3 bases, with 9 bases between them. The CDR3 spans 13 residues. The CDR3 DNA is TGTGCCAGCAGTTTGGGGCAGTACTACGAGCAGTACGTC. Its protein is CASSLGQYYEQYV.

The V call is TRBV6-2 or TRBV6-3, the J call TRBJ2-7; 11 bases agree with TRBD2. Germline V gene lookup returns CDR1 MNHEY and CDR2 SVGEGT. The length of the CDR3 is 19 residues. J lost 0 bases, V lost 2 bases, and 12 bases had no gene match. The CDR3, as DNA: TGTGCCAGCAGTTACATGGAGAGACTAGCGGGAAACCTCTCCTACGAGCAGTACTTC. Translating gives CASSYMERLAGNLSYEQYF.

The chain is built from TRBV5-1 and TRBJ2-1; D may match TRBD1 or TRBD2 (6 bases each). The assigned J gene may be wrong: the sequence end matches TRBJ2-7 better. The CDR3 runs to 16 residues. The V gene's germline CDR1 is SGHRS and CDR2 YFSETQ. CDR3 sequence: CASSLADPGGGYEQYF. DNA of the CDR3: TGCGCCAGCAGCTTGGCGGACCCCGGAGGGGGCTACGAGCAGTACTTC.

The chain links TRBV9 to TRBJ1-2, with a tentative D call TRBD1 (5 bases). Trimming pared 4 bases from V and 0 bases from J, leaving 19 bases between. This CDR3 region has 17 residues. Germline CDR1 is SGDLS and CDR2 is YYNGEE. As DNA, the CDR3 is TGTGCCAGCAGCCCCCTTGGGGCAGGAAAAGCTAACTATGGCTACACCTTC. Protein product: CASSPLGAGKANYGYTF.

The chain recombines TRBV29-1 with TRBJ1-2; D unresolved. This CDR3 comprises 12 residues. CDR1 SQVTM and CDR2 ANQGSEA come from the germline V gene. The ends were cut back, 3 bases at V and 8 bases at J, with 13 bases in the middle. CDR3 residues: CSVDGTALGYTF. The CDR3 DNA reads as TGCAGCGTTGATGGCACTGCGCTGGGCTACACCTTC.

J is TRBJ2-5 and V is TRBV11-2; TRBD1 aligns across 7 bases. Germline CDR1 SGHAT, CDR2 FQNNGV. The CDR3 runs to 16 residues. Trimming at V came to 2 bases and at J to 4 bases, leaving 10 bases not matched to a gene. The CDR3 sequence is CASSLITAGGPETQYF. Written as DNA, the CDR3 is TGTGCCAGCAGCTTAATCACGGCAGGGGGACCAGAGACCCAGTACTTC.

This clonotype showed up just a few times. This chain uses TRBV30 with TRBJ2-1, with TRBD2 matching over 12 bases. V dropped 2 bases and J dropped 9; count of bases not matched to a gene: 5. Germline CDR1 reads GTSNPN; CDR2 reads SVGIG (reference sequence). CDR3 size: 14 residues. CDR3 protein: CAWSTGLAGSEQFF. The CDR3 DNA reads as TGTGCCTGGAGTACCGGACTAGCGGGAAGTGAGCAGTTCTTC.

This clonotype showed up just a few times. The chain employs TRBV9 and TRBJ1-2; possibly TRBD1 for D (5 bases). The germline V and J ends were trimmed by 0 bases and 8 bases, with 20 bases remaining between them. This CDR3 is built from 16 residues. Germline lookup yields CDR1 SGDLS and CDR2 YYNGEE. CDR3 coding DNA: TGTGCCAGCAGCGTAGTCCCCATTGGGGTGGCAGGGGGCTACACCTTC. Its protein product is CASSVVPIGVAGGYTF.

With regard to this clonotype: The junction differs from germline at one of its ends, possibly a read error. The V call is TRBV25-1, the J call TRBJ2-1; a weak D match, TRBD2 (5 bases). The CDR3 extends over 15 amino acids. Germline lookup yields CDR1 MGHDK and CDR2 SYGVNS. The CDR3 bases are TGTACCAGCCAGGACCCGGGAAGCTCCTACAATGAGCAGTTCTTC. Its protein is CTSQDPGSSYNEQFF.

This clonotype was found a few times. The rearrangement links TRBV12-3 or TRBV12-4 to TRBJ2-7; D uncertain. The CDR3 is 14 amino acids. Trimming took off 2 bases at V and 6 bases at J, with 14 bases between the two ends. This chain's CDR3 is CASSLHGVSTEQYF. CDR3 DNA: TGTGCCAGCAGTTTACATGGGGTCTCTACCGAGCAGTACTTC.

This clonotype turned up a few times. The J gene is TRBJ1-2, the V gene TRBV6-5; a weak D match, TRBD1 (6 bases). Germline CDR1 MNHEY, CDR2 SVGAGI. The CDR3 sequence is 15 residues long. Trimming cost V 5 bases and J 6 bases, with 19 bases left between them. This CDR3 reads CASSAGHRPRDGYTF. CDR3 coding DNA: TGTGCCAGCAGTGCGGGACATAGGCCTAGGGATGGCTACACCTTC.

This clonotype was counted a few times. The rearrangement uses TRBV6-5 and TRBJ2-1; 11 bases are a match to TRBD2. The CDR3 consists of 16 residues. V was pared by 3 bases and J by 2 bases, with 3 bases of the junction left unmatched. Germline V lookup: CDR1 MNHEY, CDR2 SVGAGI. CDR3 in amino acids: CASSYTSGGPYNEQFF. CDR3 in DNA: TGTGCCAGCAGTTATACTAGCGGGGGACCCTACAATGAGCAGTTCTTC.

This clonotype was counted only a few times. This chain joins TRBV28 and TRBJ2-4; D is uncertain. This CDR3 contains 15 residues. V was trimmed by 3 bases and J by 1 base, leaving 10 bases between them. CDR1 is MDHEN and CDR2 is SYDVKM in the germline V gene. The DNA for the CDR3 is TGTGCCAGCAGTTTGGATTTGGTTGCCAAAAACATTCAGTACTTC. Translated: CASSLDLVAKNIQYF. The complete variable domain, with remaining parts taken from reference TRBV28 and TRBJ2-4, reads DVKVTQSSRYLVKRTGEKVFLECVQDMDHENMFWYRQDPGLGLRLIYFSYDVKMKEKGDIPEGYSVSREKKERFSLILESASTNQTSMYLCASSLDLVAKNIQYFGAGTRLSVL.

This clonotype was detected only a few times. The chain joins TRBV12-3 or TRBV12-4 to TRBJ2-5; D not resolved. Gene TRBJ2-1 matches the end of the DNA better, so the J call may be wrong. The CDR3 has 13 amino acids. CDR3 in DNA: TGTGCCAGCAGTTTCTGGGGTAGGGATGAGCAGTTCTTC. It specifies CASSFWGRDEQFF.

This clonotype was observed a handful of times. V and J are TRBV7-9 and TRBJ2-5; weak D call: TRBD1 (5 bases). The J call is uncertain, as TRBJ2-7 better fits the DNA end. CDR1 and CDR2 (germline): SEHNR, FQNEAQ (reference sequence). The CDR3 spans 15 residues. The CDR3 coding sequence is TGTGCCAGCAGCTTAGGGCAGGGTCGAACCTACGAGCAGTACTTC. This sequence encodes CASSLGQGRTYEQYF.

This chain connects TRBV27 to TRBJ2-1; 7 nucleotides match TRBD2. V was pared by 7 bases and J by 7 bases, with 16 bases of the junction left unmatched. Germline values: CDR1 MNHEY, CDR2 SMNVEV (reference sequence). This CDR3 region has 16 residues. This CDR3 is CASTAGGRFVKNEQFF. CDR3 nucleotides: TGTGCCAGCACCGCTGGCGGGAGATTTGTCAAGAATGAGCAGTTCTTC.

Comments on this clonotype: Its ends do not fully match the called genes, so a read error is possible. The V call is TRBV7-2, the J call TRBJ2-1; TRBD1 might be the D (6 bases). Looked up from germline, CDR1 is SGHTA and CDR2 is FQGNSA. CDR3 length: 15 amino acids. As DNA, the CDR3 is TGTGCCGGCAGCTTAGCCAGGGGAGCCTACAATGAGCAGTTCTTC. This codes for CAGSLARGAYNEQFF.

The genes are TRBV9 and TRBJ1-4, with D unclear. V was cut by 4 bases and J by 8 bases, with 15 bases left in between. CDR1 is SGDLS, CDR2 YYNGEE, per germline. The CDR3 contains 14 residues. This CDR3 is CASSPGVLREKLFF. DNA for the CDR3: TGTGCCAGCAGCCCCGGGGTTTTACGCGAAAAACTGTTTTTT. The full variable domain, rest sourced from reference TRBV9 and TRBJ1-4, is DSGVTQTPKHLITATGQRVTLRCSPRSGDLSVYWYQQSLDQGLQFLIQYYNGEERAKGNILERFSAQQFPDLHSELNLSSLELGDSALYFCASSPGVLREKLFFGSGTQLSVL.